This entry lists 28 T cell receptor beta chains sequenced from one sample in a study of beta chain features in type 1 diabetes. The entirety of the isolated RNA underwent reverse transcription, so expressed TCRB transcripts were sequenced. Repertoires were generated with immunoSEQ multiplex PCR, while TCRdb's copy carries only in-frame clones and drops some. The repertoire holds fewer than 250,000 clones, with 9% to 10% as singletons. Material: naive CD4+ T cells from blood. The receptors originated from a woman under 30 in good health.

This clone was seen a handful of times. The gene calls are TRBV12-5 and TRBJ2-1, with 9 bases identical to TRBD1. CDR1 and CDR2 from the germline V gene are LGHNT and FRNRAP. The CDR3 contains 16 residues. Trimming took 5 bases from V and 9 from J; bases not matched to a gene: 14. CDR3 loop: CASGPRPGQGFGEQFF. As DNA, the CDR3 is TGTGCTAGTGGTCCGAGGCCGGGACAGGGATTTGGTGAGCAGTTCTTC.

This clone appeared a few times. The rearrangement uses TRBV13 and TRBJ1-5; TRBD1 might be the D (5 bases). The CDR3 is 14 amino acids. The germline V gene has CDR1 PRHDT and CDR2 FYEKMQ (reference sequence). V dropped 2 bases and J dropped 5 bases, with 10 bases sitting between them. CDR3 nucleotide sequence: TGTGCCAGCAGCTTAAAGGGGATGCATCAGCCCCAGCATTTT. This translates into CASSLKGMHQPQHF.

This clone occurred a few times. The genes are TRBV9 and TRBJ2-1, with TRBD2 identical over 10 bases. Germline CDR1 is SGDLS and CDR2 is YYNGEE. The CDR3 is made up of 14 amino acids. With V trimmed by 1 base and J by 7 bases, 2 bases remained unmatched. The CDR3 DNA follows: TGTGCCAGCAGCGTATCTAGCGGGGGTAATGAGCAGTTCTTC. Translated, it gives CASSVSSGGNEQFF.

This rearrangement joins TRBV12-5 to TRBJ2-2, with a possible D match to TRBD2 (6 bases). The CDR3 length is 13 residues. In germline, CDR1 is LGHNT, CDR2 FRNRAP. The V end was cut by 4 bases, the J end by 6 bases, with 9 bases between. CDR3 loop: CASGSLAAGELFF. The CDR3 nucleotides read TGTGCTAGTGGTTCCTTAGCGGCCGGGGAGCTGTTTTTT.

This clone occurred a few times. V gene TRBV2 combines with J gene TRBJ1-5, with 12 nucleotides matching TRBD1. J was trimmed by 6 bases and V by 6 bases; bases with no gene match: 6. Germline V gene lookup returns CDR1 SNHLY and CDR2 FYNNEI. The CDR3 is 15 amino acids. The CDR3 DNA sequence: TGTGCCAGCAGCGGGGACAGGGGGCGTTCTCAGCCCCAGCATTTT. Its translation: CASSGDRGRSQPQHF.

This clone has more than one count but fewer than ten. The chain is built from TRBV4-1 and TRBJ1-1, with D uncertain. Trimming shortened V by 4 bases and J by 4 bases, and 10 bases separated the two germline ends. CDR3 length: 13 residues. Germline V gene lookup returns CDR1 MGHRA and CDR2 YSYEKL. Written as DNA, the CDR3 is TGCGCCAGCAGCCGGCGGGAGGGCACTGAAGCTTTCTTT. Translated: CASSRREGTEAFF.

The chain couples TRBV2 to TRBJ1-1, with 8 positions matching TRBD1. Germline V CDR1 and CDR2: SNHLY, FYNNEI. J was trimmed by 1 base and V by 0 bases; bases with no gene match: 1. The CDR3 is 15 amino acids. This CDR3 is CASSEAGTGNTEAFF. CDR3 nucleotides: TGTGCCAGCAGTGAAGCGGGGACAGGGAACACTGAAGCTTTCTTT.

The chain couples TRBV6-1 to TRBJ2-3; 9 nucleotides agree with TRBD2. The length of the CDR3 is 17 residues. CDR1 is MNHNS and CDR2 is SASEGT in the germline V gene. The junction had 6 bases not matched to a gene; V was cut back by 2 bases and J by 0 bases. The CDR3 here is CASSEMASGTSTDTQYF. CDR3 DNA sequence: TGTGCCAGCAGTGAAATGGCTAGCGGGACTAGCACAGATACGCAGTATTTT.

This clone has just a few counts. The CDR3 coding sequence is TGTGCCAGCAGCGCACTGGGCCAGTACCAAGAGACCCAGTACTTC. Translated, it gives CASSALGQYQETQYF. The rearrangement links TRBV7-9 to TRBJ2-5; D is unclear. Germline CDR1 is SEHNR and CDR2 is FQNEAQ (reference sequence). The V gene lost 5 bases and the J gene lost 0 bases, with 13 bases spanning the gap. The CDR3 has 15 amino acids.

This clone was recorded a few times. The rearrangement uses TRBV9 and TRBJ2-7; 7 bases are shared with TRBD1. Germline V gives CDR1 SGDLS, CDR2 YYNGEE. The CDR3 spans 14 residues. The junction had 0 bases not matched to a gene; V was cut back by 0 bases and J by 0 bases. The CDR3 bases are TGTGCCAGCAGCGTAGAGGGGGCCTCCTACGAGCAGTACTTC. Encoded protein: CASSVEGASYEQYF.

This clone was detected only a few times. V usage is TRBV6-5 and J usage is TRBJ2-7; 7 bases agree with TRBD1. The CDR3 runs to 12 residues. The ends lost 8 bases at V and 2 bases at J; junction bases unmatched: 3. Germline values: CDR1 MNHEY, CDR2 SVGAGI. The chain's CDR3 is CASSRGTYEQYF. The CDR3 bases are TGTGCCAGCTCCAGGGGGACCTACGAGCAGTACTTC.

The V gene is TRBV10-2, the J gene TRBJ2-3; 9 bases map to TRBD2. Germline V gives CDR1 WSHSY, CDR2 SAAADI. The CDR3 runs to 16 residues. V shed 7 bases, J shed 0 bases, and the junction held 8 bases outside the gene matches. As DNA, the CDR3 is TGCGCCAGCAAGGGCGGGCTAGCGGGAAGCACAGATACGCAGTATTTT. The encoded protein is CASKGGLAGSTDTQYF.

This clone was detected only a few times. The gene calls are TRBV30 and TRBJ2-2, with 7 bases lining up with TRBD1. V lost 5 bases, J lost 4 bases, and 7 bases stayed unmatched. Germline CDR1 is GTSNPN and CDR2 is SVGIG (reference sequence). The CDR3 runs 14 residues. The CDR3 nucleotides are TGTGCCTGGGCCGGGACAGTCATCACCGGGGAGCTGTTTTTT. Encoded protein: CAWAGTVITGELFF.

This chain connects TRBV11-2 to TRBJ1-6, with D perhaps matching TRBD1 (5 bases). Germline assignment: CDR1 SGHAT and CDR2 FQNNGV. CDR3 length equals 17 residues. Deletions cut 4 bases from V and 6 bases from J, with 19 bases between. For the CDR3, the DNA is TGTGCCAGCAGCTCTAGCGGGGGGACGCCATTTAATTCACCCCTCCACTTT. Translated: CASSSSGGTPFNSPLHF. The full variable domain, in which reference TRBV11-2 and TRBJ1-6 provide the parts outside the CDR3, is EAGVAQSPRYKIIEKRQSVAFWCNPISGHATLYWYQQILGQGPKLLIQFQNNGVVDDSQLPKDRFSAERLKGVDSTLKIQPAKLEDSAVYLCASSSSGGTPFNSPLHFGNGTRLTVT.

The gene calls are TRBV7-9 and TRBJ2-7; 13 positions agree with TRBD2. The CDR3 runs 17 residues. Germline V CDR1 and CDR2: SEHNR, FQNEAQ (reference sequence). Trimming removed 4 bases from V and 4 bases from J; junction bases left unmatched: 10. The CDR3 is CASSSPKLAGGPYEQYF. The CDR3 DNA sequence: TGTGCCAGCAGCTCGCCCAAACTAGCGGGAGGGCCTTACGAGCAGTACTTC.

The CDR3 DNA follows: TGTGCCAGCAGTGAGAAACGGTCCTCTGGGGCCAACGTCCTGACTTTC. This codes for CASSEKRSSGANVLTF. The J gene is TRBJ2-6, the V gene TRBV2; D uncertain. The V gene lost 3 bases and the J gene lost 0 bases, with 9 bases spanning the gap. The CDR3 is made up of 16 amino acids. From germline, CDR1 is SNHLY and CDR2 FYNNEI.

This clone was counted only a few times. The genes are TRBV5-1 and TRBJ2-2, with 9 positions matching TRBD2. The germline gives CDR1 SGHRS, CDR2 YFSETQ. The CDR3 consists of 18 residues. V shed 2 bases, J shed 4 bases, and the junction held 12 bases outside the gene matches. This chain's CDR3 is CASSLKAGGMRVTGELFF. DNA of the CDR3: TGCGCCAGCAGCTTAAAAGCGGGGGGAATGCGAGTCACCGGGGAGCTGTTTTTT.

This clone was counted only a few times. The genes are TRBV6-1 and TRBJ1-2, with D tentatively TRBD1 (5 bases). The CDR3 runs to 14 residues. The germline V and J ends were trimmed by 4 bases and 4 bases, with 13 bases remaining between them. Looked up from germline, CDR1 is MNHNS and CDR2 is SASEGT. CDR3 residues: CASSASGLIYGYTF. The CDR3 DNA reads TGTGCCAGCAGTGCGTCAGGGCTCATCTATGGCTACACCTTC.

The chain has TRBV6-5 and TRBJ1-2; D call uncertain. This CDR3 comprises 13 residues. Germline lookup yields CDR1 MNHEY and CDR2 SVGAGI. Trimming pared 0 bases from V and 4 bases from J, leaving 6 bases between. CDR3 nucleotide sequence: TGTGCCAGCAGTTACTCAGCGGGCTATGGCTACACCTTC. Protein sequence: CASSYSAGYGYTF.

This clone was seen ten or more times. V and J are TRBV30 and TRBJ1-2; D unclear. V shed 4 bases and J shed 8 bases, with 11 bases lying between them. This CDR3 contains 11 residues. Per the germline V gene, CDR1 is GTSNPN and CDR2 is SVGIG (reference sequence). The CDR3 is CAWKLGGGYTF. The CDR3 nucleotides are TGTGCCTGGAAGCTTGGAGGCGGCTACACCTTC.

This clone was seen only once. The chain is built from TRBV19 and TRBJ1-2, with no clear D. The CDR3 is 13 amino acids. Trimming removed 7 bases at V and 2 bases at J, with 11 bases between. The germline V gene has CDR1 LNHDA and CDR2 SQIVND (reference sequence). The CDR3 bases are TGTGCCAGTACCGGGGTCTCAAACTATGGCTACACCTTC. This gives the protein CASTGVSNYGYTF.

The chain has TRBV6-1 and TRBJ1-3; D remains unclear. V shed 2 bases and J shed 2 bases, with 13 bases lying between them. Looked up from germline, CDR1 is MNHNS and CDR2 is SASEGT. This CDR3 spans 16 amino acids. CDR3 sequence reads: CASSELSLSAGNTIYF. The DNA for the CDR3 is TGTGCCAGCAGTGAACTCTCGTTATCCGCTGGAAACACCATATATTTT.

This clone was detected a few times. The chain links TRBV27 to TRBJ2-5; 8 bases align to TRBD2. The trim removed 4 bases at V and 4 bases at J, leaving 8 bases unmatched. CDR1 MNHEY and CDR2 SMNVEV come from the germline V gene (reference sequence). This CDR3 region has 15 residues. The CDR3: CASSYLAGGRETQYF. DNA of the CDR3: TGTGCCAGCAGTTATTTGGCGGGAGGAAGAGAGACCCAGTACTTC.

This rearrangement joins TRBV29-1 to TRBJ1-3, with D perhaps matching TRBD1 (5 bases). CDR1 is SQVTM and CDR2 is ANQGSEA in the germline V gene. Between the trimmed V and J ends, which lost 1 base and 0 bases, there was a span of 10 bases. The CDR3 has 15 amino acids. CDR3 loop: CSVEVVGGSGNTIYF. CDR3 nucleotides: TGCAGCGTTGAAGTCGTGGGGGGCTCTGGAAACACCATATATTTT.

The V gene is TRBV7-6, the J gene TRBJ1-2; 7 bases align to TRBD1. The germline CDR1 and CDR2 sequences are SGHVS and FNYEAQ. Unmatched junction bases numbered 3, after V lost 5 bases and J lost 3 bases. The length of the CDR3 is 13 residues. This CDR3 is CASSLDRDYGYTF. As DNA, the CDR3 is TGTGCCAGCAGCCTTGACAGGGACTATGGCTACACCTTC. Filled out from reference TRBV7-6 and TRBJ1-2, the complete variable domain reads GAGVSQSPRYKVTKRGQDVALRCDPISGHVSLYWYRQALGQGPEFLTYFNYEAQQDKSGLPNDRFSAERPEGSISTLTIQRTEQRDSAMYRCASSLDRDYGYTFGSGTRLTVV.

The rearrangement joins TRBV30 to TRBJ1-2; the D gene is possibly TRBD1 (5 bases). CDR3 length equals 14 residues. Germline CDR1 GTSNPN, CDR2 SVGIG (reference sequence). Deletions cut 3 bases from V and 4 bases from J, with 15 bases between. CDR3 region: CAWSSEGEIYGYTF. The CDR3 bases are TGTGCCTGGAGCTCAGAAGGGGAAATCTATGGCTACACCTTC.

This clone has only a few counts. J is TRBJ2-1 and V is TRBV7-6; D is perhaps TRBD1 (6 bases). The CDR3 is 14 residues long. With 3 bases removed from V and 8 bases from J, the gap between germline ends came to 14 bases. The germline V gene encodes CDR1 SGHVS and CDR2 FNYEAQ. This CDR3 reads CASSFGDINYEQFF. The DNA of the CDR3 is TGTGCCAGCAGCTTCGGGGACATTAACTATGAGCAGTTCTTC.

The chain joins TRBV19 to TRBJ1-2; tentative D call: TRBD1 (5 bases). The CDR3 consists of 14 residues. V lost 2 bases and J 4 bases, leaving 11 bases between the germline ends. Germline V gene data show CDR1 as LNHDA and CDR2 as SQIVND (reference sequence). CDR3 loop: CASSIRDGSYGYTF. CDR3 DNA sequence: TGTGCCAGTAGTATACGGGACGGGAGCTATGGCTACACCTTC.